This TCR beta chain was sequenced in a study of T cells in Graves' hyperthyroidism and ophthalmopathy (dated by TCRdb to the late 2010s). Context from the whole study: Peripheral blood was sampled at the time of initial diagnosis, prior to any treatment. To identify distinguishing TCR V-J signatures, a discovery cohort of 100 or so patients was used, comprising some 45 with Graves' ophthalmopathy and approximately 57 with stable Graves' hyperthyroidism. An independent validation cohort of under 20 hyperthyroidism patients and 17 patients who later progressed to ophthalmopathy tested prospective prediction of ophthalmopathy. For training and testing, the approximately 97 patients in the discovery cohort were randomly divided in a 7:3 ratio. In addition, the study compared T-cell repertoires in thyroid tissue and in blood from six Graves' hyperthyroidism patients. After blood sampling, hyperthyroidism patients were treated with methimazole at a starting dose of 30 mg daily, and ophthalmopathy patients were treated with high-dose intravenous methylprednisolone. The paper describes TCR Vbeta CDR3 sequencing of 135 peripheral blood samples, made up of 40 to 45 ophthalmopathy patients, 70 to 75 hyperthyroidism patients and roughly 17 progressor patients. The investigation overall reported the following: In validation, the model predicted progression to ophthalmopathy a median of roughly 6.2 months before onset, with around 70% sensitivity and roughly 73% specificity. A model built on a 13 V-J signature distinguished ophthalmopathy from stable hyperthyroidism, reaching roughly 88% sensitivity and about 81% specificity in cross-validation and 80%/75% in testing. Sample size was not statistically predetermined, and investigators were not blinded to group allocation. Blood samples also contained most of the expanded thyroid clonotypes (frequency above 0.001), which suggests that blood repertoires may reflect thyroid immune responses.

CDR1 and CDR2, looked up from the germline V gene, are SGHRS and YFSETQ. There are 18 amino acids in the CDR3, from cysteine to phenylalanine inclusive. Only the CDR3 DNA stays, 54 bases, in frame from base 1. Trimming takes 0 bases off V and 7 bases off J; junction bases not matched to a gene: 14. Amplification of TCR beta CDR3 regions was carried out from RNA transcripts. A first-round RT-PCR of the TCR CDR3 used the HTBI primer set with the Qiagen OneStep RT-PCR kit. The libraries were constructed in a second round of multiplex PCR and then size-selected and purified. The libraries were sequenced on an Illumina HiSeq2000 using paired-end 100 bp reads. The original methods were these. Raw data were processed with SOAPnuke, discarding reads with adapters, uncalled bases, mean Phred below 15, or no exact constant-primer or identifier match. High-quality paired reads were merged with COPE v1.2.5, and unique nucleotide sequences were defined as clonotypes. MiTCR v1.1 was used to align the clonotypes against IMGT TRBV, TRBD and TRBJ reference segments. The analysis was restricted to V-J combinations with a frequency above 0.0001, which together covered around 99% of the repertoires. The TCS score was defined as F50 (clonal expansion) divided by E x V (chaos), with BLOSUM62-based TCRdist calculated between CDR3 peptides within each V-J. Welch's t-statistics and random forest reduced fewer than 550 V-J features to some 14, which were used in a naive Bayes classifier (R e1071). TCRdb trimmed public reads at Q25 via fastp, called clones via MiXCR and kept in-frame beta chains. Each entry merges the rows of one CDR3 protein and shows their most common DNA and genes. The V and J calls shown here were made by TCRdb, not taken from the authors' results. The sample table holds hundreds of thousands of distinct CDR3 sequences, of which more than 12% were seen once. The top ten constitute 9.5% to 15% of the sample.

In this sample, this clonotype turned up many times. No cognate antigen has been identified for it. No base-level quality is on record; no much larger clone is a single base apart. Ophthalmopathy patients had moderately to severely active disease, Clinical Activity Score of at least 3, NOSPECS grade of at least 4, and duration under 3 months. Exclusion was applied to patients with uncontrolled infections, other autoimmune diseases, pregnancy or lactation. Diagnoses were based on clinical symptoms, serum thyroxine and TRAb, thyroid ultrasound and orbital computed tomography. PBMCs were isolated from about 10 ml of fresh peripheral blood by Ficoll-Paque density gradient centrifugation. Total RNA was extracted with Trizol reagent, and quality was checked on an Agilent 2100 Bioanalyzer.

The rearrangement combines TRBV5-1 with TRBJ2-2, and TRBD1 matches 8 of the central bases. The sequenced sample was blood. This TCR was sampled from a woman between 50 and 59 years old with Graves' ophthalmopathy. CDR3 loop: CASSLGPLGRGPGGELFF. The DNA sequence is as follows: TGCGCCAGCAGCTTGGGACCCCTGGGCAGGGGGCCGGGCGGGGAGCTGTTTTTT.